This is a list of T cell receptor beta chains from one sample in a study of radiotherapy plus CTLA-4 blockade in lung cancer. This table comes from immunoSEQ multiplex PCR, and its TCRdb copy is limited to in-frame clones, with some not included. The table includes 95,000 to 150,000 clones, about 90% detected once. The specimen was peripheral blood, collected from a patient treated with radiotherapy plus ipilimumab. These TCRs come from a human donor with non-small cell lung cancer that progressed on radiotherapy plus ipilimumab. Each CDR3 is given with its conserved first and last residue. The D gene is left open where the match is weak. A row's size may be missing; if present it is once, few, many or a size class.

j_call clone_size v_call d_call cdr3_nt cdr3_aa
TRBJ2-3 . TRBV2 . TGTGCCAGCCTCCAGCGAAGCACAGATACGCAGTATTTT CASLQRSTDTQYF
TRBJ2-5 once TRBV18 TRBD2 TGTGCCAGCTCACTCCAGGGTACTAGCGGACAGGAGACCCAGTACTTC CASSLQGTSGQETQYF
TRBJ2-1 . TRBV29-1 . TGCAGCGTTGATTGGCAGGGAAGCGGACTATCCTACAATGAGCAGTTCTTC CSVDWQGSGLSYNEQFF
TRBJ2-7 . TRBV5-1 . TGCGCCAGCTCAACACGGGGAATCTACGAGCAGTACTTC CASSTRGIYEQYF
TRBJ2-1 . TRBV7-6 TRBD2 TGTGCCAGTCATAGCGGGAGGGCCGAGGATGAGCAGTTCTTC CASHSGRAEDEQFF
TRBJ2-6 . TRBV4-2 TRBD2 TGTGCCAGCAGCCAAGCGACCCTAGCGGGAGGGTCTGGGGCCAACGTCCTGACTTTC CASSQATLAGGSGANVLTF
TRBJ2-2 . TRBV27 TRBD2 TGTGCCAGCAGTAGAGCGGGATACACCGGGGAGCTGTTTTTT CASSRAGYTGELFF
TRBJ2-5 . TRBV5-1 TRBD2 TGCGCCAGCAGCCCCGGGGGGGAGTCTGTAGAGACCCAGTACTTC CASSPGGESVETQYF
TRBJ2-7 . TRBV4-2 TRBD2 TGTGCCAGCAGCCAAGAAAGGGCTAGCGGGAGCTACGAGCAGTACTTC CASSQERASGSYEQYF
TRBJ2-2 . TRBV7-6 . TGTGCCAGCAGCTTAGCGGTCCCCTCGAGGACCGGGGAGCTGTTTTTT CASSLAVPSRTGELFF
TRBJ2-7 . TRBV4-1 . TGCGCCAGTCAGCCCAAAGCCCACCTCTCTTACGAGCAGTACTTC CASQPKAHLSYEQYF
TRBJ1-2 . TRBV2 TRBD1 TGTGCCAGCAGACAGGGGGGATATGGCTACACCTTC CASRQGGYGYTF
TRBJ1-5 . TRBV2 . TGTGCCAGCAGTGAAAGGCCCAGCGGCAATCAGCCCCAGCATTTT CASSERPSGNQPQHF
TRBJ2-3 . TRBV4-1 . TGCGCCAGCAGCCAAGCAGATACGCAGTATTTT CASSQADTQYF
TRBJ2-7 few TRBV19 . TGTGCCAGTTCGACAGCCTACGAGCAGTACTTC CASSTAYEQYF
TRBJ1-1 once TRBV11-3 . TGTGCCAGCAGCTTAGAGGGCACAGGGCGTGAGTCTTTCTTT CASSLEGTGRESFF
TRBJ1-5 . TRBV19 TRBD1 TGTGCCAGTAGTATGGGACAGGTTGGGAATCAGCCCCAGCATTTT CASSMGQVGNQPQHF
TRBJ2-1 . TRBV11-3 TRBD1 TGTGCCAGCAGCTTAGACCAGACAGGGGAGGTGAAGTTCTTC CASSLDQTGEVKFF
TRBJ2-7 . TRBV21-1 . TGTGCCAGCAGCAAATTCCACTGGGGTGGGAAGACTCTCTACGAGCAGTACTTC CASSKFHWGGKTLYEQYF
TRBJ1-1 . TRBV15 . TGTGCCACCAGCAGTGGGTGGGGGCGCGATGAAGCTTTCTTT CATSSGWGRDEAFF
TRBJ2-3 . TRBV11-3 . TGTGCCAGCAGCCCAGGGGCAGATACGCAGTATTTT CASSPGADTQYF
TRBJ2-5 . TRBV5-4 TRBD2 TGTGCCAGCAGCCTGGGGACTAGCGGCCAAGAGACCCAGTACTTC CASSLGTSGQETQYF
TRBJ1-2 . TRBV10-1 . TGCGCCAGCAGCCCGGGAATCGACTATGGCTACACCTTC CASSPGIDYGYTF
TRBJ2-2 . TRBV6-1 TRBD2 TGTGCCAGCAGAGGGGGACTAGCGGGAGCGCGGGAGCTGTTTTTT CASRGGLAGARELFF
TRBJ1-2 once TRBV5-1 . TGCGCCAGCAGCTCCGAGATGATCTTGGGCTACACCTTC CASSSEMILGYTF
TRBJ2-7 . TRBV2 TRBD2 TGTGCCAGCAGGTCTAGCGGGAGTTCCTACGAGCAGTACTTC CASRSSGSSYEQYF
TRBJ2-6 . TRBV5-1 . TGCGCCAGCAGCTTGGGAGGCGCGTCTGGGGCCAACGTCCTGACTTTC CASSLGGASGANVLTF
TRBJ2-5 . TRBV7-7 TRBD1 TGTGCTAGCAGCATACAGGGGGCGGAGACCCAGTACTTC CASSIQGAETQYF
TRBJ2-1 . TRBV6-5 TRBD2 TGTGCCAGCACAGCCGGGGGAGGGCCGTATGAGCAGTTCTTC CASTAGGGPYEQFF
TRBJ2-3 . TRBV5-1 TRBD2 TGCGCCAGCAGCTTGACCATTAGCGGGACTAGCACAGATACGCAGTATTTT CASSLTISGTSTDTQYF
TRBJ1-2 . TRBV30 . TGTGCCTTCCAACCTCAGGGGCGGTGGGGCTATGGCTACACCTTC CAFQPQGRWGYGYTF
TRBJ2-1 . TRBV19 . TGTGCCAGTAGTCCCAGAGGGCACAGTACCAATGAGCAGTTCTTC CASSPRGHSTNEQFF
TRBJ1-5 . TRBV6-5 TRBD1 TGTGCCAGCAGTTCCGACAGGGGAAATCAGCCCCAGCATTTT CASSSDRGNQPQHF
TRBJ2-2 . TRBV30 . TGTGCCTGGAGTTGGGGGTCGAACACCGGGGAGCTGTTTTTT CAWSWGSNTGELFF
TRBJ1-1 . TRBV5-1 . TGCGCCAGCAGCTATGGGGGTAGGGACACTGAAGCTTTCTTT CASSYGGRDTEAFF
TRBJ1-2 . TRBV5-6 TRBD1 TGTGCCAGCAGCTTGGTCTCTGGTGCAGGGGGCAACACCTTC CASSLVSGAGGNTF
TRBJ2-4 . TRBV2 TRBD2 TGTGCCAGCAGGTCACTAGCGGGGGTTGCCATGGCCAAAAACATTCAGTACTTC CASRSLAGVAMAKNIQYF
TRBJ1-3 few TRBV2 . TGTGCCAGCAGCGCGCAGGCATCTGGAAACACCATATATTTT CASSAQASGNTIYF
TRBJ2-7 . TRBV30 . TGTGCCTGGAGTGTACGCCCTAGCCGAACCTACGAGCAGTACTTC CAWSVRPSRTYEQYF
TRBJ1-2 once TRBV29-1 TRBD1 TGCAGCGTTGTGAAAGAGACAGGGAACTATGGCTACACCTTC CSVVKETGNYGYTF
TRBJ2-3 . TRBV19 TRBD2 TGTGCCAGTAGTATGCGGGCTAGCGGGATAAGCACAGATACGCAGTATTTT CASSMRASGISTDTQYF
TRBJ2-3 . TRBV5-4 . TGTGCCAGCAGCCCCGACTCTAGCACAGATACGCAGTATTTT CASSPDSSTDTQYF
TRBJ1-2 . TRBV11-2 . TGTGCCAGCAGCTTGGAAGGGGAAGGCTACACCTTC CASSLEGEGYTF
TRBJ1-2 . TRBV7-2 . TGTGCCAGCAGCTTACACGACCCTCTCTATGGCTACACCTTC CASSLHDPLYGYTF
TRBJ2-3 . TRBV5-1 . TGCGCCAGCAGTTCGGAGGGTCTTAGCACAGATACGCAGTATTTT CASSSEGLSTDTQYF
TRBJ2-3 once TRBV9 TRBD2 TGTGCCAGCAGCCCCGAGGTTGCGGGGGGAAATACGCAGTATTTT CASSPEVAGGNTQYF
TRBJ1-1 . TRBV13 . TGTGCCAGCAGCCCACAGCGGGGTGAAGCTTTCTTT CASSPQRGEAFF
TRBJ1-5 . TRBV15 TRBD1 TGTGCCGCCAGCAGAGCGGGACAGGGGGCCTTTAGTCAGCCCCAGCATTTT CAASRAGQGAFSQPQHF
TRBJ2-3 . TRBV5-1 TRBD1 TGCGCCAGCAGCTTGTCTTTGGTCGGGACAGGGGCAACAGATACGCAGTATTTT CASSLSLVGTGATDTQYF
TRBJ1-1 . TRBV25-1 . TGTGCCACCGAAACCTTTGCCGGGGGGGTTGAAGCTTTCTTT CATETFAGGVEAFF
TRBJ2-1 few TRBV5-4 TRBD2 TGTGCCAGCAGCCCCACTAGCGGGAGCTCCTACAATGAGCAGTTCTTC CASSPTSGSSYNEQFF
TRBJ2-2 . TRBV9 . TGTGCCAGCAGCCCCCGTAGAGGGACCAACACCGGGGAGCTGTTTTTT CASSPRRGTNTGELFF
TRBJ1-1 . TRBV5-1 . TGCGCCAGCAGCTTGGGCGGGACACCGGGGACTGAAGCTTTCTTT CASSLGGTPGTEAFF
TRBJ1-1 . TRBV18 . TGTGCCAGCTCACCACCGCCACAGGGAGAAACTGAAGCTTTCTTT CASSPPPQGETEAFF